The clone carrying this T cell receptor (beta chain) has a handful of counts. Use of 60 Vbeta and 13 Jbeta primers characterized the PCR. Libraries were prepared by immunoSEQ multiplex PCR; TCRdb keeps only in-frame clonotypes and omits some of them. The profile shows some 65,000 clones, 55% to 65% of them singletons. The CDR3 is made up of 15 amino acids. Germline V gene sequence: CDR1 SGHTA, CDR2 FQGNSA. V lost 4 bases and J lost 5; bases outside the gene matches: 9. This sample is part of a study of cytomegalovirus exposure and HLA in healthy donors. The receptor was isolated from a man in his thirties or forties in good health and CMV-seronegative. Sequenced material: PBMCs. The chain employs TRBV7-2 and TRBJ2-3, with 7 nucleotides matching TRBD2. This chain's CDR3 is CASSWSGVSIDTQYF. CDR3 bases: TGTGCCAGCAGCTGGAGCGGGGTCAGTATAGATACGCAGTATTTT.